Each of the 27 T cell receptor beta chains below was sequenced from the same sample in a study of blood T cells in healthy people across ages. The authors ran a second PCR of about 6 to 11 cycles using a sample-barcoded 5' primer and a J-beta primer mix. TCRdb recomputed calls from the 5' RACE reads with MiXCR, one row per CDR3 protein. This sample carries 1.5 million to 2 million distinct CDR3 sequences, roughly 30% of them seen once, and the ten largest clones take 6.5% to 8.5%. The specimen was blood. The source of these receptors is a woman aged 25 to 45 in good health.

This clonotype has just one count. The chain carries TRBV11-2 and TRBJ1-2, with D unclear. CDR3 length equals 12 residues. V was pared by 0 bases and J by 7 bases, with 6 bases between. Germline assignment: CDR1 SGHAT and CDR2 FQNNGV. Here the CDR3 DNA reads TGTGCCAGCAGCTTAGATTACTGTGGCTACACCTTC. Translated: CASSLDYCGYTF.

This clonotype was picked up a small number of times. The rearrangement joins TRBV27 to TRBJ1-2; 10 nucleotides agree with TRBD1. After removal of 4 bases from V and 4 bases from J, the junction contained 9 bases not matched to a gene. This CDR3 contains 16 residues. The germline gives CDR1 MNHEY, CDR2 SMNVEV (reference sequence). CDR3 nucleotide sequence: TGTGCCAGCAGTTGGAACCTGGACAGGGGGGTCTATGGCTACACCTTC. As protein: CASSWNLDRGVYGYTF.

The chain links TRBV29-1 to TRBJ2-7; D may correspond to TRBD1 or TRBD2 (5 bases each). CDR3 length: 14 amino acids. Looked up from germline, CDR1 is SQVTM and CDR2 is ANQGSEA. V lost 8 bases and J lost 7, with 24 bases in between. The CDR3, as DNA: TGCAGCACCCGGCCGGGACCACAGACATCTGAGCAGTACTTC. Protein product: CSTRPGPQTSEQYF.

The CDR3, as DNA: TGCAGTGCTACGACCACAGGGTTGGGCACTGAAGCTTTCTTT. Its protein is CSATTTGLGTEAFF. The rearrangement joins TRBV20-1 to TRBJ1-1, with D maybe TRBD1 (6 bases). Germline V gene lookup returns CDR1 DFQATT and CDR2 SNEGSKA (reference sequence). V was shortened by 4 bases and J by 4 bases, with 16 bases between the two germline ends. This CDR3 is 14 amino acids long.

The chain carries TRBV28 and TRBJ2-7, with D possibly being TRBD1 or TRBD2 (5 bases each). Germline CDR1 MDHEN, CDR2 SYDVKM. V lost 10 bases, J lost 3 bases, and 7 bases lay in between. The CDR3 runs 10 residues. This CDR3 reads CATGRYEQYF. For the CDR3, the DNA is TGTGCCACGGGACGCTACGAGCAGTACTTC.

This clonotype was detected ten times or more. The genes are TRBV20-1 and TRBJ2-1; 11 positions match TRBD2. Germline values: CDR1 DFQATT, CDR2 SNEGSKA (reference sequence). V was pared by 6 bases and J by 0 bases, with 13 bases of the junction left unmatched. The CDR3 is made up of 18 amino acids. In DNA form, the CDR3 reads TGCAGTGCCCCCGTGCTAGCGGGAGGTTTAAGCTCCTACAATGAGCAGTTCTTC. The encoded protein is CSAPVLAGGLSSYNEQFF.

This clonotype was counted a few times. The CDR3 DNA reads as TGTGCCAGCAGCGTGGACGGATACTATGGCTACACCTTC. Its protein product is CASSVDGYYGYTF. The chain combines TRBV6-5 with TRBJ1-2; D not certain. Trimming removed 6 bases at V and 3 bases at J, with 11 bases between. Per germline, CDR1 MNHEY and CDR2 SVGAGI. The CDR3 has 13 residues.

This clonotype was picked up a small number of times. This chain joins TRBV7-9 and TRBJ2-7; D is uncertain. The CDR3 contains 13 residues. CDR1 and CDR2 (germline): SEHNR, FQNEAQ (reference sequence). Trimming shortened V by 1 base and J by 6 bases, and 10 bases separated the two germline ends. CDR3 in amino acids: CASSLVGQSEQYF. In nucleotides, the CDR3 is TGTGCCAGCAGCTTAGTAGGGCAGAGCGAGCAGTACTTC.

As regards this clonotype: This may come from a read error, since a much larger clone is one base off. The rearrangement links TRBV7-2 to TRBJ1-6; D remains ambiguous. Germline V gives CDR1 SGHTA, CDR2 FQGNSA. The CDR3 sequence is 16 residues long. The chain's CDR3 is CASSPPAGSYNPPLHF. CDR3 DNA sequence: TGTGCCAGCAGCCCTCCGGCGGGATCCTATAATCCACCCCTCCACTTT.

This clonotype was observed a handful of times. A much more abundant neighbour one base away suggests this may be a read error. This chain uses TRBV7-2 with TRBJ1-6; 8 bases fit TRBD1. Germline values: CDR1 SGHTA, CDR2 FQGNSA. CDR3 length: 13 amino acids. J lost 7 bases, V lost 6 bases, and 2 bases had no gene match. The CDR3 region has the DNA TGTGCCAGCAGGAACAGGGGGAATTCACCCCTCCACTTT. Translating it yields CASRNRGNSPLHF.

The V call is TRBV10-3, the J call TRBJ2-5, with D hard to call. Germline loops: CDR1 ENHRY, CDR2 SYGVKD. V lost 3 bases to trimming and J lost 4 bases, with 6 bases between them. This CDR3 is built from 12 residues. The chain's CDR3 is CAISERPETQYF. Written as DNA, the CDR3 is TGTGCCATCAGTGAAAGGCCAGAGACCCAGTACTTC.

This clonotype was recorded a few times. The chain uses TRBV10-1 and TRBJ2-7, with a possible D match to TRBD2 (6 bases). Trimming stripped 7 bases from V and 2 bases from J, with 15 bases between. This CDR3 has 14 amino acids. Germline V gene lookup returns CDR1 WNHNN and CDR2 SYGVQD (reference sequence). The DNA for the CDR3 is TGCGCCAGCAATGCAGACGCGGGAACCTACGAGCAGTACTTC. Residues: CASNADAGTYEQYF.

Note on this clonotype: Compared with germline, one end of the junction differs, possibly owing to a read error. The chain joins TRBV11-2 to TRBJ2-7; D remains ambiguous. Germline-derived CDR1 and CDR2 are SGHAT and FQNNGV. This CDR3 is built from 13 residues. The CDR3 protein is CASSSYPNYGQYF. In DNA form, the CDR3 reads TGTGCCAGCAGCTCTTACCCCAACTACGGGCAGTACTTC.

This clonotype occurred many times. V gene TRBV29-1 combines with J gene TRBJ2-3, with 8 bases matching TRBD2. Losses at the gene ends were 2 bases for V and 2 bases for J; bases not matched to a gene: 6. CDR1 and CDR2 from the germline V gene are SQVTM and ANQGSEA. CDR3 length: 15 amino acids. The DNA for the CDR3 is TGCAGCGTTGAAACGACTAGCGAGTACACAGATACGCAGTATTTT. Protein product: CSVETTSEYTDTQYF.

The chain recombines TRBV29-1 with TRBJ1-4; D ambiguous. The V end lost 6 bases, the J end lost 2 bases, and 19 bases lay between the germline ends. Per the germline V gene, CDR1 is SQVTM and CDR2 is ANQGSEA. The CDR3 has 16 amino acids. The DNA of the CDR3 is TGCAGCGTCGATAACGGACTTTCGGGCACTAATGAAAAACTGTTTTTT. The encoded protein is CSVDNGLSGTNEKLFF.

This clonotype was observed many times. A read error may be the cause here, since a much bigger clone is one base away. The gene calls are TRBV5-5 and TRBJ1-1, with 7 nucleotides matching TRBD1. The germline V gene has CDR1 SGHKS and CDR2 YYEKEE (reference sequence). The ends lost 4 bases at V and 6 bases at J; junction bases unmatched: 3. The CDR3 runs 12 residues. Written as DNA, the CDR3 is TGTGCCAGCAGCACTCAGGGGGCTGAAGCTTTCTTT. It is translated as CASSTQGAEAFF.

At least ten counts were recorded for this clonotype. This rearrangement joins TRBV6-1 to TRBJ2-1, with TRBD2 as a possible D gene (6 bases). V lost 1 base, J lost 6 bases, and 10 bases lay in between. CDR1 is MNHNS and CDR2 is SASEGT in the germline V gene. The CDR3 runs to 14 residues. CDR3 nucleotide sequence: TGTGCCAGCAGTGAAGGGACTATTCGCAATGAGCAGTTCTTC. Residues: CASSEGTIRNEQFF.

This clonotype was seen at least ten times. V gene TRBV30 combines with J gene TRBJ2-7; TRBD2 is a possible D gene (5 bases). V gave up 2 bases and J gave up 4 bases, with 9 bases separating them. Germline-derived CDR1 and CDR2 are GTSNPN and SVGIG (reference sequence). This CDR3 comprises 12 residues. CDR3 sequence (DNA): TGTGCCTGGAGTTTGGCGGGTTACGAGCAGTACTTC. It yields the protein CAWSLAGYEQYF.

The V and J genes are TRBV6-4 and TRBJ2-7; 13 bases fit TRBD2. The CDR3 extends over 19 amino acids. Germline V gives CDR1 MRHNA, CDR2 SNTAGT. V was clipped by 2 bases and J by 1 base; unmatched bases: 11. Here the CDR3 DNA reads TGTGCCAGCAGTGACCGTACCGAAGGACTAGCGGGAGTATCCTACGAGCAGTACTTC. Translated, it gives CASSDRTEGLAGVSYEQYF.

Notes on this clonotype: A much larger clone differs from this one at a single base, so this may be a read error. The chain joins TRBV29-1 to TRBJ2-7, with 7 positions matching TRBD1. Germline V gives CDR1 SQVTM, CDR2 ANQGSEA. This CDR3 is built from 13 residues. V shed 5 bases and J 3 bases; nucleotides not matched to a gene: 7. DNA of the CDR3: TGCAGCGTTTTGAGACAGGGTCTCTACGAGCAGTACTTC. Its protein is CSVLRQGLYEQYF.

CDR3 in DNA: TGTGCCGCAGTGACCCCAGGGGTTACCCAGCATTTT. It codes for CAAVTPGVTQHF. The rearrangement uses TRBV6-2 or TRBV6-3 and TRBJ1-5, with D possibly being TRBD1 (6 bases). V was clipped by 11 bases and J by 11 bases, with 19 bases between them. Germline V gene sequence: CDR1 MNHEY, CDR2 SVGEGT. CDR3 size: 12 residues.

This chain links TRBV7-2 with TRBJ2-5, with 7 nucleotides matching TRBD2. The germline V gene encodes CDR1 SGHTA and CDR2 FQGNSA. J gave up 9 bases and V 0 bases, and 16 bases lay outside the gene matches. CDR3 length: 17 residues. As DNA, the CDR3 is TGTGCCAGCAGCTTAGCGGGGACCAGCGGGAATAAGAAGGCCCAGTACTTC. Translated: CASSLAGTSGNKKAQYF.

The chain is built from TRBV12-3 or TRBV12-4 and TRBJ2-4; tentative D call: TRBD1 (5 bases). Trimming left V 4 bases short and J 13 bases short, with 29 bases between. The CDR3 is 17 residues long. The CDR3 is CASSSVVLGDREAEQYF. CDR3 bases: TGTGCCAGCAGTTCCGTCGTCCTAGGAGACAGAGAGGCTGAGCAGTACTTC.

This clonotype was counted many times. This rearrangement joins TRBV29-1 to TRBJ2-7; D might be TRBD1 (5 bases). Germline V gene sequence: CDR1 SQVTM, CDR2 ANQGSEA. The CDR3 totals 14 residues. V was shortened by 0 bases and J by 2 bases, with 11 bases between the two germline ends. The CDR3 reads CSVEEGRVPYEQYF. The CDR3 region has the DNA TGCAGCGTTGAAGAGGGCAGGGTCCCCTACGAGCAGTACTTC.

J is TRBJ1-1 and V is TRBV5-6; D uncertain. Germline V lookup: CDR1 SGHDT, CDR2 YYEEEE. V lost 0 bases and J lost 0, with 18 bases in between. The CDR3 sequence is 18 residues long. The CDR3 sequence is CASSLGERYLLMNTEAFF. In DNA form, the CDR3 reads TGTGCCAGCAGCTTGGGGGAACGATACCTATTAATGAACACTGAAGCTTTCTTT.

This clonotype was picked up one time. The chain employs TRBV20-1 and TRBJ1-6, with D perhaps TRBD1 (6 bases). This CDR3 region has 13 residues. Germline V gene data show CDR1 as DFQATT and CDR2 as SNEGSKA (reference sequence). CDR3 bases: TGCAGCGCCGGGTCGGGGGCGGCTCCACCCCTCCACTTT. Translation gives CSAGSGAAPPLHF.

The V call is TRBV7-9, the J call TRBJ1-1, with TRBD1 identical over 9 bases. Germline CDR1 and CDR2: SEHNR and FQNEAQ (reference sequence). The length of the CDR3 is 16 residues. V trimming: 1 base; J trimming: 2 bases; junction bases outside the gene matches: 5. CDR3 in DNA: TGTGCCAGCAGCTTAGACAAGGGACAGGGCAACACTGAAGCTTTCTTT. Amino acid sequence: CASSLDKGQGNTEAFF.